This T cell receptor beta chain was recorded in a study of T cells in lung cancer brain metastases. Points from the study as a whole: Compared with paired primaries, brain metastases showed fewer unique productive clones (roughly 1,400 versus 4,700).

Exclusion applied to any patient with a history of multiple malignancies. This CDR3 spans 14 amino acids. With 5 bases clipped from V and 4 bases from J, the junction kept 3 bases outside the gene matches. Germline V gene sequence: CDR1 MNHEY, CDR2 SMNVEV (reference sequence). As concerns this clone: Its antigen is as yet unknown.

TCRdb keeps only in-frame clones here, not all; method: immunoSEQ multiplex PCR. The sample includes around 1,200 clones, 70% to 90% of them seen just once. The rearrangement links TRBV27 to TRBJ2-1; 9 bases are shared with TRBD1. Input material: tumor tissue from a brain metastasis. The source is a woman aged 55-70 years with non-small cell lung cancer that had spread to the brain. In nucleotides, the CDR3 is TGTGCCAGCAGTAGGGACAGGGCTTACAATGAGCAGTTCTTC. It encodes CASSRDRAYNEQFF.